The 25 T cell receptor beta chains given below trace back to one sample, sequenced in a study of OX40 agonist ivuxolimab in advanced cancers. The assay was immunoSEQ multiplex PCR, and TCRdb's table has in-frame clones only and misses some. The sample yields tens of thousands of clones, roughly 87% seen once. The sample in question was CD4+ or CD8+ T cells sorted from blood, obtained in a trial of the OX40 agonist ivuxolimab. The origin of the receptors is an adult with an advanced solid tumor such as melanoma, head and neck, liver or kidney cancer.

This chain joins TRBV23-1 and TRBJ2-3; no definite D call. TRBV23-1 is an ORF, with its function uncertain. Trimming stripped 3 bases from V and 1 base from J, with 8 bases between. CDR3 length equals 14 residues. The CDR3 DNA reads as TGCGCCAGCAGTCATAGGGCCCGCACAGATACGCAGTATTTT. It specifies CASSHRARTDTQYF.

A few counts support this clone. The rearrangement links TRBV5-1 to TRBJ1-4; D gene uncertain. CDR1 and CDR2 (germline): SGHRS, YFSETQ. The CDR3 loop spans 16 amino acids. V was shortened by 3 bases and J by 8 bases, with 20 bases between the two germline ends. The CDR3 region is CASSSIPDKTREKLFF. The CDR3 bases are TGCGCCAGCAGCTCGATACCAGATAAAACGAGGGAAAAACTGTTTTTT. Variable domain in full (rest from reference TRBV5-1 and TRBJ1-4): KAGVTQTPRYLIKTRGQQVTLSCSPISGHRSVSWYQQTPGQGLQFLFEYFSETQRNKGNFPGRFSGRQFSNSRSEMNVSTLELGDSALYLCASSSIPDKTREKLFFGSGTQLSVL.

The gene calls are TRBV9 and TRBJ2-3; D is ambiguous. CDR3 length equals 15 residues. V lost 6 bases to trimming and J lost 2 bases, with 16 bases between them. Germline-derived CDR1 and CDR2 are SGDLS and YYNGEE. The CDR3, as DNA: TGTGCCAGCACCTTAAGAGGCGTGGACACAGATACGCAGTATTTT. This sequence encodes CASTLRGVDTDTQYF. Together with reference TRBV9 and TRBJ2-3, the CDR3 gives the full variable domain: DSGVTQTPKHLITATGQRVTLRCSPRSGDLSVYWYQQSLDQGLQFLIQYYNGEERAKGNILERFSAQQFPDLHSELNLSSLELGDSALYFCASTLRGVDTDTQYFGPGTRLTVL.

This clone has more than one count but fewer than ten. This chain uses TRBV7-2 with TRBJ1-5; 9 bases line up with TRBD1. The V gene end was trimmed by 4 bases and the J gene end by 1 base; junction bases not matched to a gene: 5. This CDR3 has 16 residues. Germline V CDR1 and CDR2: SGHTA, FQGNSA. CDR3 bases: TGTGCCAGCAGCTCGGGGACAGGGAGAAGCAATCAGCCCCAGCATTTT. Translation: CASSSGTGRSNQPQHF. Complete variable domain (other parts from reference TRBV7-2 and TRBJ1-5): GAGVSQSPSNKVTEKGKDVELRCDPISGHTALYWYRQSLGQGLEFLIYFQGNSAPDKSGLPSDRFSAERTGGSVSTLTIQRTQQEDSAVYLCASSSGTGRSNQPQHFGDGTRLSIL.

This chain's CDR3 is CASTSRQGSGQPQHF. In DNA, the CDR3 is TGCGCCAGCACCTCTCGACAGGGATCAGGTCAGCCCCAGCATTTT. The V call is TRBV10-2, the J call TRBJ1-5; 7 positions match TRBD1. The CDR3 extends over 15 amino acids. J lost 6 bases, V lost 7 bases, and 12 bases had no gene match. Germline-derived CDR1 and CDR2 are WSHSY and SAAADI.

The rearrangement links TRBV5-6 to TRBJ2-6; D not certain. Looked up from germline, CDR1 is SGHDT and CDR2 is YYEEEE. The CDR3 runs 14 residues. The V gene lost 6 bases and the J gene lost 2 bases, with 9 bases spanning the gap. The CDR3 nucleotides are TGTGCCAGCACCCGAGGAACTGGGGCCAACGTCCTGACTTTC. Translating it yields CASTRGTGANVLTF.

CDR3 nucleotide sequence: TGTGCCAGCAGCCCGAGCACCAGCGGGAGTAAGAAGGAGCAGTTCTTC. Amino acid sequence: CASSPSTSGSKKEQFF. This chain joins TRBV11-2 and TRBJ2-1; 8 bases map to TRBD2. This CDR3 contains 16 residues. The trim removed 5 bases at V and 10 bases at J, leaving 16 bases unmatched. Germline V lookup: CDR1 SGHAT, CDR2 FQNNGV.

The J gene is TRBJ2-2, the V gene TRBV7-9; TRBD1 aligns across 9 bases. Germline V lookup: CDR1 SEHNR, CDR2 FQNEAQ (reference sequence). J was trimmed by 7 bases and V by 2 bases; bases with no gene match: 8. CDR3 size: 16 residues. CDR3 sequence: CASSLTGQGVSGELFF. CDR3 DNA sequence: TGTGCCAGCAGCTTAACGGGACAGGGCGTCAGCGGGGAGCTGTTTTTT.

The CDR3 bases are TGTGCCAGTAGTATAGCAGGACAGGGGGCATACAATGAGCAGTTCTTC. Its translation: CASSIAGQGAYNEQFF. The gene calls are TRBV19 and TRBJ2-1; TRBD1 matches at 11 bases. CDR1 is LNHDA and CDR2 is SQIVND in the germline V gene (reference sequence). CDR3 length: 16 amino acids. The J segment lost 4 bases and the V segment lost 1 base, leaving 3 bases of the junction unmatched.

The chain links TRBV27 to TRBJ2-3; no reliable D call. The ends were cut back, 1 base at V and 3 bases at J, with 17 bases in the middle. CDR1 is MNHEY, CDR2 SMNVEV, per germline (reference sequence). The length of the CDR3 is 17 residues. CDR3 sequence reads: CASSLFTQTRGTDTQYF. CDR3 sequence (DNA): TGTGCCAGCAGTTTATTTACGCAGACCCGAGGAACAGATACGCAGTATTTT.

This chain joins TRBV5-6 and TRBJ1-1; D possibly corresponds to TRBD1 (6 bases). The CDR3 extends over 15 amino acids. Trimming cost V 4 bases and J 1 base, with 14 bases left between them. In germline, CDR1 is SGHDT, CDR2 YYEEEE. CDR3 DNA: TGTGCCAGCAGCGCTCCACAGGGAGGGAACACTGAAGCTTTCTTT. It specifies CASSAPQGGNTEAFF.

CDR3 sequence: CAWRAVDTQYF. In DNA, the CDR3 is TGTGCCTGGAGGGCCGTTGATACGCAGTATTTT. J is TRBJ2-3 and V is TRBV30; D unclear. The germline CDR1 and CDR2 sequences are GTSNPN and SVGIG (reference sequence). Between the trimmed V and J ends, which lost 3 bases and 6 bases, there was a span of 7 bases. The CDR3 loop spans 11 amino acids.

The genes are TRBV7-2 and TRBJ1-1; D is possibly TRBD1 (6 bases). Germline CDR1 reads SGHTA; CDR2 reads FQGNSA. This CDR3 comprises 17 residues. Trimming removed 1 base from V and 4 bases from J, with 19 bases in between. CDR3 nucleotide sequence: TGTGCCAGCAGCTTAGGGGTGGGGGCGCGGATAGTCACTGAAGCTTTCTTT. It codes for CASSLGVGARIVTEAFF.

Only one count was recorded for this clone. This chain links TRBV6-5 with TRBJ1-2, with D possibly TRBD1 on 6 matching bases. The CDR3 covers 13 residues. The germline V and J ends were trimmed by 0 bases and 6 bases, with 8 bases remaining between them. CDR1 is MNHEY, CDR2 SVGAGI, per germline. The CDR3 is CASSYSKGDGYTF. The DNA for the CDR3 is TGTGCCAGCAGTTACTCGAAGGGGGATGGCTACACCTTC.

The V and J genes are TRBV28 and TRBJ2-1; no firm D call. CDR1 and CDR2 (germline): MDHEN, SYDVKM. The CDR3 spans 11 residues. V was cut by 7 bases and J by 11 bases, with 12 bases left in between. CDR3 residues: CASTHLEKQFF. The CDR3, as DNA: TGTGCCAGCACCCACTTGGAGAAGCAGTTCTTC. The whole variable domain, filled in from reference TRBV28 and TRBJ2-1, reads DVKVTQSSRYLVKRTGEKVFLECVQDMDHENMFWYRQDPGLGLRLIYFSYDVKMKEKGDIPEGYSVSREKKERFSLILESASTNQTSMYLCASTHLEKQFFGPGTRLTVL.

This clone showed up just once. V usage is TRBV27 and J usage is TRBJ1-1; 7 bases are shared with TRBD1. The CDR3 spans 12 residues. Germline V gives CDR1 MNHEY, CDR2 SMNVEV (reference sequence). Trimming at V came to 5 bases and at J to 5 bases, leaving 2 bases not matched to a gene. CDR3 nucleotide sequence: TGTGCCAGCAGTCCAGGGGGTACTGAAGCTTTCTTT. Its protein is CASSPGGTEAFF.

The chain recombines TRBV28 with TRBJ2-5; 7 bases line up with TRBD1. The CDR3 totals 14 residues. The V segment lost 4 bases and the J segment 3 bases; nucleotides outside the gene matches: 5. CDR1 is MDHEN, CDR2 SYDVKM, per germline. CDR3 bases: TGTGCCAGCAGTTCTAGGGACAGCAAAGAGACCCAGTACTTC. Its translation is CASSSRDSKETQYF.

The gene calls are TRBV5-1 and TRBJ2-7, with TRBD1 identical over 8 bases. Germline V CDR1 and CDR2: SGHRS, YFSETQ. The CDR3 totals 14 residues. The V segment lost 4 bases and the J segment 6 bases; nucleotides outside the gene matches: 9. CDR3 in amino acids: CASSNLPGQVEQYF. In DNA, the CDR3 is TGCGCCAGCAGCAACCTCCCGGGACAGGTCGAGCAGTACTTC.

The rearrangement links TRBV14 to TRBJ1-1; D not certain. V shed 4 bases and J shed 5 bases, with 11 bases lying between them. Germline assignment: CDR1 SGHDN and CDR2 FVKESK. This CDR3 region has 13 residues. The CDR3 DNA follows: TGTGCCAGCAGCCTAATGCCGGGTACTGAAGCTTTCTTT. This codes for CASSLMPGTEAFF.

The chain employs TRBV9 and TRBJ1-2; D perhaps matches TRBD1 (5 bases). The V end was cut by 1 base, the J end by 2 bases, with 9 bases between. The CDR3 consists of 14 residues. Germline lookup yields CDR1 SGDLS and CDR2 YYNGEE. CDR3 amino acids: CASSVTWGNYGYTF. The CDR3 DNA sequence: TGTGCCAGCAGCGTAACCTGGGGCAACTATGGCTACACCTTC. Drawing the rest from reference TRBV9 and TRBJ1-2, the complete variable domain is DSGVTQTPKHLITATGQRVTLRCSPRSGDLSVYWYQQSLDQGLQFLIQYYNGEERAKGNILERFSAQQFPDLHSELNLSSLELGDSALYFCASSVTWGNYGYTFGSGTRLTVV.

The chain combines TRBV30 with TRBJ2-3, with 7 bases lining up with TRBD1. The CDR3 covers 15 residues. Losses at the gene ends were 1 base for V and 3 bases for J; bases not matched to a gene: 7. Germline CDR1 and CDR2: GTSNPN and SVGIG (reference sequence). CDR3 coding DNA: TGTGCCTGGAGTGAAGCAGGGACAGCGACAGATACGCAGTATTTT. Protein sequence: CAWSEAGTATDTQYF.

This chain connects TRBV7-9 to TRBJ2-7; D not certain. V was pared by 1 base and J by 4 bases, with 5 bases between. The CDR3 has 12 amino acids. Germline CDR1 SEHNR, CDR2 FQNEAQ (reference sequence). This CDR3 is CASSLVGYEQYF. CDR3 nucleotides: TGTGCCAGCAGCTTAGTTGGATACGAGCAGTACTTC.

This sequence joins TRBV11-2 and TRBJ2-4, with TRBD1 matching over 8 bases. The CDR3 is 20 residues long. V lost 0 bases and J lost 0; bases outside the gene matches: 13. Germline V lookup: CDR1 SGHAT, CDR2 FQNNGV. For the CDR3, the DNA is TGTGCCAGCAGCTTAGAGACGGGACAGGTTGTCTCTATAGCCAAAAACATTCAGTACTTC. It codes for CASSLETGQVVSIAKNIQYF. Full variable domain (outside the CDR3, taken from reference TRBV11-2 and TRBJ2-4): EAGVAQSPRYKIIEKRQSVAFWCNPISGHATLYWYQQILGQGPKLLIQFQNNGVVDDSQLPKDRFSAERLKGVDSTLKIQPAKLEDSAVYLCASSLETGQVVSIAKNIQYFGAGTRLSVL.

The chain uses TRBV5-1 and TRBJ1-1; D might be TRBD1 (5 bases). V was pared by 4 bases and J by 3 bases, with 13 bases between. CDR1 is SGHRS, CDR2 YFSETQ, per germline. The CDR3 is made up of 14 amino acids. The CDR3 nucleotides are TGCGCCAGCAGCCTTGATGGGGGTGACACTGAAGCTTTCTTT. As protein: CASSLDGGDTEAFF.

The chain couples TRBV11-2 to TRBJ1-4; 7 positions agree with TRBD1. From germline, CDR1 is SGHAT and CDR2 FQNNGV. Trimming removed 5 bases from V and 5 bases from J; junction bases left unmatched: 5. The CDR3 length is 14 residues. The CDR3 region has the DNA TGTGCCAGCAGCATCTCAGGGGGGAATGAAAAACTGTTTTTT. Translation gives CASSISGGNEKLFF. The whole variable domain, remainder taken from reference TRBV11-2 and TRBJ1-4, is EAGVAQSPRYKIIEKRQSVAFWCNPISGHATLYWYQQILGQGPKLLIQFQNNGVVDDSQLPKDRFSAERLKGVDSTLKIQPAKLEDSAVYLCASSISGGNEKLFFGSGTQLSVL.